The 3 T cell receptor beta chains below were found in one sample sequenced in a study of vaccination and CD4 T cells after COVID-19 (dated by TCRdb to 2021 to 2024). Receptors were amplified or captured by PCR. Sequencing relied on an Illumina iSeq 100. TCR sequencing of DNA from cultured CD4+ T cells used the Oncomine TCR Beta short-read assay at the Johns Hopkins FTIC core. TCRdb trimmed the raw reads at Q25, called clones with MiXCR and kept productive beta chains. Rows are combined by CDR3 protein, so each entry shows the most common genes and DNA. The sample contains more than 20,000 distinct CDR3 sequences, around half of them found a single time. The biggest ten clones account for about 28% of the sample. These TCRs' antigens remain unknown. In the paper's terms, the treatment or condition label means: roughly 10-day PBMC culture with coronavirus spike peptide pools or control peptides (ViraFEST assay).

The sequences come from CD4+ T cells from blood, cultured in vitro, collected before SARS-CoV-2 vaccination. The receptors were sampled from a human donor who received a COVID-19 vaccine.

This chain connects TRBV20-1 to TRBJ1-5; 8 bases are shared with TRBD1. The ends lost 2 bases at V and 6 bases at J; junction bases unmatched: 9. The CDR3 length is 15 residues. The V gene's germline CDR1 is DFQATT and CDR2 SNEGSKA (reference sequence). The CDR3 reads CSARSRPGGGQPQHF. The CDR3 DNA reads TGCAGTGCTAGAAGTCGACCAGGGGGCGGTCAGCCCCAGCATTTT.

This rearrangement joins TRBV2 to TRBJ1-1; D is undetermined. Germline CDR1 is SNHLY and CDR2 is FYNNEI. Deletions cut 6 bases from V and 1 base from J, with 12 bases between. This CDR3 is built from 14 residues. The CDR3 sequence: CASSPRTGNTEAFF. CDR3 bases: TGTGCCAGCAGCCCCCGGACGGGGAACACTGAAGCTTTCTTT.

This chain connects TRBV12-3 or TRBV12-4 to TRBJ1-3; D possibly corresponds to TRBD1 (6 bases). Trimming shortened V by 1 base and J by 2 bases, and 12 bases separated the two germline ends. The CDR3 totals 16 residues. CDR3 DNA: TGTGCCAGCAGTTTAGTGCAGGGGACTACTGGAAACACCATATATTTT. Residues: CASSLVQGTTGNTIYF.